The clone carrying this T cell receptor (beta chain) was seen more than once but under ten times. The target antigen is unknown. This record belongs to a study of blood T cells in healthy people across ages. Study-level points and caveats: Among T cells, TCR beta diversity per million cells dropped roughly linearly as age rose. CMV status of donors was not determined, possibly confounding expanded clonotype changes. The lack of PBMC sorting stopped any conclusive naive versus antigen-experienced comparison.

Samples each had at least 5 micrograms of total RNA extracted. The CDR3 is 15 residues long. V dropped 4 bases and J dropped 3; count of bases not matched to a gene: 5. A second roughly 6 to 11 cycle PCR used barcoded and J-beta primers. A single record per CDR3 protein comes from TCRdb applying MiXCR to the 5' RACE reads. The sample has some 1.1 million distinct CDR3 sequences, 35% to 45% seen once. The V call is TRBV12-3 or TRBV12-4, the J call TRBJ1-4; 7 positions match TRBD1. The clonotype comes from a man between 18 and 35 years old in good health. The specimen was blood. CDR3 in amino acids: CASSSNGQANEKLFF. As DNA, the CDR3 is TGTGCCAGCAGTTCCAACGGACAGGCTAATGAAAAACTGTTTTTT.